The 23 T cell receptor beta chains listed next were all sequenced from one sample in a study of Ad26.COV2.S vaccination and SARS-CoV-2 variants. Treatment of the sample: 15 to 20 received Ad26.COV2.S at low or high dose, single or two shots; roughly five received placebo; per-sample allocation not given. Collection of the samples took place on day 63 after the first injection of vaccine or placebo. The table came from immunoSEQ multiplex PCR; TCRdb's copy has only in-frame clones and leaves some out. The sample lists 300,000 to 400,000 clones; roughly 90% were seen once. The sequencing used peripheral blood, collected in a trial of Ad26.COV2.S vaccine versus placebo. Receptors originate from a person aged 18-60 years who received the Ad26.COV2.S COVID-19 vaccine or a placebo.

The chain links TRBV3-1 (or the pseudogene TRBV3-2) to TRBJ2-1, with 15 nucleotides matching TRBD2. V trimming: 1 base; J trimming: 6 bases; junction bases outside the gene matches: 7. Germline loops: CDR1 LGHDT, CDR2 YNNKEL (reference sequence). The length of the CDR3 is 18 residues. The CDR3 bases are TGTGCCAGCAGCCAAGCCCCGGGACTAGCGGGAGGTCTCAATGAGCAGTTCTTC. It translates to CASSQAPGLAGGLNEQFF.

This clone was recorded once. This chain links TRBV15 with TRBJ1-3; D unclear. Germline CDR1 is LNHNV and CDR2 is YYDKDF (reference sequence). With 0 bases removed from V and 1 base from J, the gap between germline ends came to 10 bases. The CDR3 is made up of 16 amino acids. This CDR3 reads CATSRDHDLSGNTIYF. The CDR3 region has the DNA TGTGCCACCAGCAGAGACCATGACCTTTCTGGAAACACCATATATTTT. Variable domain in full (rest from reference TRBV15 and TRBJ1-3): DAMVIQNPRYQVTQFGKPVTLSCSQTLNHNVMYWYQQKSSQAPKLLFHYYDKDFNNEADTPDNFQSRRPNTSFCFLDIRSPGLGDTAMYLCATSRDHDLSGNTIYFGEGSWLTVV.

V gene TRBV11-2 combines with J gene TRBJ2-2; D is unclear. Germline CDR1 SGHAT, CDR2 FQNNGV. The V gene lost 0 bases and the J gene lost 4 bases, with 21 bases spanning the gap. CDR3 length equals 19 residues. DNA of the CDR3: TGTGCCAGCAGCTTAGAACCGACGGAAAATCGAGGTAGCACCGGGGAGCTGTTTTTT. Translated, it gives CASSLEPTENRGSTGELFF.

The gene calls are TRBV6-5 and TRBJ1-5; TRBD1 matches at 9 bases. V shed 6 bases and J 6 bases; nucleotides not matched to a gene: 9. Germline V CDR1 and CDR2: MNHEY, SVGAGI. This CDR3 is 15 amino acids long. The CDR3 sequence: CASRGDRGSIQPQHF. The CDR3 bases are TGTGCCAGCAGGGGAGACAGGGGGTCAATTCAGCCCCAGCATTTT.

The chain combines TRBV15 with TRBJ2-5; no clear D. Germline V gives CDR1 LNHNV, CDR2 YYDKDF (reference sequence). The V gene lost 0 bases and the J gene lost 5 bases, with 7 bases spanning the gap. The CDR3 is 13 amino acids. The CDR3 DNA reads as TGTGCCACCAGCAGAGACCCGACCGAGACCCAGTACTTC. Translation gives CATSRDPTETQYF.

This chain connects TRBV7-2 to TRBJ1-2; tentatively, D is TRBD1 (6 bases). The germline V gene encodes CDR1 SGHTA and CDR2 FQGNSA. V was pared by 6 bases and J by 4 bases, with 12 bases between. This CDR3 is built from 13 residues. The CDR3 nucleotides are TGTGCCAGCAGACCAACAGGGATCTATGGCTACACCTTC. Translating gives CASRPTGIYGYTF.

This rearrangement joins TRBV21-1 to TRBJ2-5. TRBV21-1 constitutes a pseudogene. CDR3 length: 13 amino acids. CDR3 region: CASRLKLEETQYF. The CDR3 coding sequence is TGTGCCAGCCGCCTGAAGTTGGAAGAGACCCAGTACTTC.

The chain carries TRBV4-1 and TRBJ2-7; D possibly corresponds to TRBD2 (6 bases). V dropped 1 base and J dropped 4 bases, with 14 bases sitting between them. This CDR3 contains 15 residues. Germline lookup yields CDR1 MGHRA and CDR2 YSYEKL. CDR3 sequence (DNA): TGCGCCAGCAGCCAAGGGTGGTCAGGGAGGTACGAGCAGTACGTC. This encodes CASSQGWSGRYEQYV.

The chain links TRBV20-1 to TRBJ1-5; D gene unclear. There are 11 residues in the CDR3. V lost 3 bases to trimming and J lost 7 bases, with 7 bases between them. Germline lookup yields CDR1 DFQATT and CDR2 SNEGSKA (reference sequence). This CDR3 reads CSARDGQPQHF. The CDR3 DNA is TGCAGTGCTAGGGATGGGCAGCCCCAGCATTTT.

This clone was detected only once. The chain links TRBV18 to TRBJ1-1; no reliable D call. Deletions cut 3 bases from V and 8 bases from J, with 13 bases between. Germline CDR1 reads KGHSH; CDR2 reads LQKENI. CDR3 length equals 13 residues. CDR3 region: CASSPGSDREAFF. The CDR3 DNA sequence: TGTGCCAGCTCACCCGGTTCCGACCGAGAAGCTTTCTTT.

The rearrangement links TRBV4-1 to TRBJ2-1; 11 nucleotides line up with TRBD1. In germline, CDR1 is MGHRA, CDR2 YSYEKL. The CDR3 length is 13 residues. V was clipped by 8 bases and J by 7 bases; unmatched bases: 4. The CDR3, as DNA: TGCGCCAGCGCCCGGGACAGGGGGAATGAGCAGTTCTTC. Translated: CASARDRGNEQFF.

The V and J genes are TRBV7-8 and TRBJ2-5; no reliable D call. Germline CDR1 reads SGHVS; CDR2 reads FQNEAQ. The CDR3 contains 13 residues. V lost 3 bases and J 5 bases, leaving 10 bases between the germline ends. Here the CDR3 DNA reads TGTGCCAGCAGCTTCAAGGTTCTGGAGACCCAGTACTTC. Translation: CASSFKVLETQYF. Full variable domain (missing parts from reference TRBV7-8 and TRBJ2-5): GAGVSQSPRYKVAKRGQDVALRCDPISGHVSLFWYQQALGQGPEFLTYFQNEAQLDKSGLPSDRFFAERPEGSVSTLKIQRTQQEDSAVYLCASSFKVLETQYFGPGTRLLVL.

The V call is TRBV7-9, the J call TRBJ1-1, with D possibly being TRBD1 (6 bases). This CDR3 contains 13 residues. Germline assignment: CDR1 SEHNR and CDR2 FQNEAQ (reference sequence). The V gene lost 5 bases and the J gene lost 7 bases, with 14 bases spanning the gap. Written as DNA, the CDR3 is TGTGCCAGCAGCCCACGGGGGGCCTTTGAAGCTTTCTTT. Amino acids: CASSPRGAFEAFF.

CDR3 in amino acids: CASSPTLDRGGQETQYF. For the CDR3, the DNA is TGTGCCAGCAGCCCCACCCTCGACAGGGGAGGCCAAGAGACCCAGTACTTC. The rearrangement links TRBV7-9 to TRBJ2-5, with 8 bases that match TRBD1. V lost 5 bases and J lost 1; bases outside the gene matches: 12. Germline values: CDR1 SEHNR, CDR2 FQNEAQ (reference sequence). The CDR3 runs to 17 residues.

The chain combines TRBV19 with TRBJ1-1; tentatively, D is TRBD1 (5 bases). Germline values: CDR1 LNHDA, CDR2 SQIVND (reference sequence). The CDR3 covers 14 residues. The V and J ends lost 4 bases and 5 bases respectively, with 14 bases between them. In nucleotides, the CDR3 is TGTGCCAGTAGTAGCCGGAGGGGATGGACTGAAGCTTTCTTT. Protein product: CASSSRRGWTEAFF.

V gene TRBV3-1 (or the pseudogene TRBV3-2) combines with J gene TRBJ2-7; D is undetermined. Germline V lookup: CDR1 LGHDT, CDR2 YNNKEL (reference sequence). The CDR3 has 13 residues. Trimming shortened V by 4 bases and J by 7 bases, and 14 bases separated the two germline ends. The CDR3 region has the DNA TGTGCCAGCAGCCCCGTCCACCCCTTGGAGCAGTACTTC. Its protein is CASSPVHPLEQYF.

The rearrangement joins TRBV28 to TRBJ2-7, with D possibly being TRBD1 or TRBD2 (5 bases each). Germline V CDR1 and CDR2: MDHEN, SYDVKM. Trimming shortened V by 6 bases and J by 4 bases, and 19 bases separated the two germline ends. The CDR3 runs 15 residues. The CDR3 nucleotides are TGTGCCAGCAGCCGAATCCGGGACCTACCTTACGAGCAGTACTTC. Protein product: CASSRIRDLPYEQYF.

The chain has TRBV5-8 and TRBJ2-7, with a weak D call TRBD2 (6 bases). Trimming pared 2 bases from V and 2 bases from J, leaving 11 bases between. The CDR3 has 14 residues. Per germline, CDR1 SGHTS and CDR2 YDEGEE. CDR3 sequence reads: CASSLGGAPYEQYF. For the CDR3, the DNA is TGTGCCAGCAGCTTAGGAGGGGCTCCCTACGAGCAGTACTTC.

The V call is TRBV5-5, the J call TRBJ2-1; D might be TRBD1 (6 bases). Trimming took 4 bases from V and 7 from J, leaving 24 bases between them. Germline CDR1 reads SGHKS; CDR2 reads YYEKEE (reference sequence). The CDR3 is 17 amino acids. The CDR3, as DNA: TGTGCCAGCAGCCCTGCCCCACAGGGTGGAAGGTGGAATGAGCAGTTCTTC. Translation gives CASSPAPQGGRWNEQFF. The full variable domain, completed using reference TRBV5-5 and TRBJ2-1, is DAGVTQSPTHLIKTRGQQVTLRCSPISGHKSVSWYQQVLGQGPQFIFQYYEKEERGRGNFPDRFSARQFPNYSSELNVNALLLGDSALYLCASSPAPQGGRWNEQFFGPGTRLTVL.

The rearrangement links TRBV11-3 to TRBJ2-2, with 8 bases lining up with TRBD2. V trimming: 4 bases; J trimming: 6 bases; junction bases outside the gene matches: 4. CDR3 length: 14 amino acids. The V gene's germline CDR1 is SGHNT and CDR2 YENEEA. The CDR3 DNA is TGTGCCAGCAGCTCAGCGGGAGCGGCCGGGGAGCTGTTTTTT. Amino acids: CASSSAGAAGELFF.

CDR3 DNA sequence: TGTGCCAGCAGCCCCGGACGGTCCGGTTGGGACACTGAAGCTTTCTTT. This translates into CASSPGRSGWDTEAFF. The chain is built from TRBV7-2 and TRBJ1-1; no reliable D call. The germline V and J ends were trimmed by 5 bases and 3 bases, with 19 bases remaining between them. The CDR3 runs to 16 residues. The germline V gene has CDR1 SGHTA and CDR2 FQGNSA.

The V and J genes are TRBV5-8 and TRBJ2-7; 11 positions match TRBD1. V lost 4 bases and J lost 1; bases outside the gene matches: 10. Per the germline V gene, CDR1 is SGHTS and CDR2 is YDEGEE. There are 17 residues in the CDR3. CDR3 protein: CASSGGDRGSLSYEQYF. The CDR3 DNA is TGTGCCAGCAGCGGGGGGGACAGGGGGTCCTTATCCTACGAGCAGTACTTC.

The chain couples TRBV9 to TRBJ2-2, with D possibly matching TRBD2 (5 bases). V lost 4 bases and J 4 bases, leaving 17 bases between the germline ends. CDR1 and CDR2 from the germline V gene are SGDLS and YYNGEE. CDR3 length: 16 amino acids. The CDR3 DNA reads as TGTGCCAGCAGCCTCCCACCAGAAACTAGCACCGGGGAGCTGTTTTTT. Translation: CASSLPPETSTGELFF.